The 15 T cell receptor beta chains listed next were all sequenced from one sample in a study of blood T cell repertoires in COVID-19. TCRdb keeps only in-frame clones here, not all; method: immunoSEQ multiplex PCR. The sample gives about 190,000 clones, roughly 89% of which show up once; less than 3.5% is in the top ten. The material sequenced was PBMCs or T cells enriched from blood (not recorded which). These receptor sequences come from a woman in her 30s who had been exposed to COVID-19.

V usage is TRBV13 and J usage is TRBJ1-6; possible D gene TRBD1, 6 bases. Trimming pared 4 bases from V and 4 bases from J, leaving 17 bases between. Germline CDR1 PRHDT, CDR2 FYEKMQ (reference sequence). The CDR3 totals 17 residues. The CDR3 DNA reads TGTGCCAGCAGCTACCACAGGGTCCCCTCTTATAATTCACCCCTCCACTTT. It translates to CASSYHRVPSYNSPLHF.

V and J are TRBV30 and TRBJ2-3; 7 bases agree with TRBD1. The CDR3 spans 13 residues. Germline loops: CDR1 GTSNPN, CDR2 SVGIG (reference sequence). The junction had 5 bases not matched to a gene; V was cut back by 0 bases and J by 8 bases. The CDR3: CAWSVLDRATQYF. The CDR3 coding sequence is TGTGCCTGGAGTGTCCTAGACAGGGCTACGCAGTATTTT.

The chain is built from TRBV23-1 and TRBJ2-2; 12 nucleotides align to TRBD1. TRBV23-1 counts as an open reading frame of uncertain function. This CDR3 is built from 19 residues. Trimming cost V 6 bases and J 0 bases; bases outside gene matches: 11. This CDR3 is CASRGDRGRFLPNTGELFF. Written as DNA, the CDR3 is TGCGCCAGCAGGGGGGACAGGGGGCGCTTTCTCCCGAACACCGGGGAGCTGTTTTTT.

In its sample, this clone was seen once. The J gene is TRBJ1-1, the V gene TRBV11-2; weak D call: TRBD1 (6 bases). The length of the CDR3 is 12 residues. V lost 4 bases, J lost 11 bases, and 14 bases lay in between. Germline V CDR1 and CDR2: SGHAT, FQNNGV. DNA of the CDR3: TGTGCCAGCAGCTGGAAGAGGACAGCTGCTTTCTTT. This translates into CASSWKRTAAFF.

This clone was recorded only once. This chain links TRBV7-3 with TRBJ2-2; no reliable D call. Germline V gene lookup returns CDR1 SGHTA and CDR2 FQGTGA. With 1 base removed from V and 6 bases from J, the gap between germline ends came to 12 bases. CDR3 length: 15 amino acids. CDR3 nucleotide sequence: TGTGCCAGCAGCTTAAGATTTGCATCGGCCGGGGAGCTGTTTTTT. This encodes CASSLRFASAGELFF.

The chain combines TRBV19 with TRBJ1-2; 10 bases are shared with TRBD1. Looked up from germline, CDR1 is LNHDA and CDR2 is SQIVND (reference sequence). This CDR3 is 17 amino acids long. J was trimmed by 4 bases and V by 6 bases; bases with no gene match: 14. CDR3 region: CASSVTGTGAVFYGYTF. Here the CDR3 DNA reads TGTGCCAGTAGCGTTACCGGGACAGGGGCCGTTTTCTATGGCTACACCTTC.

CDR3: CASSDFPGDFYNEQFF. Here the CDR3 DNA reads TGTGCCAGCAGTGACTTCCCCGGGGACTTCTACAATGAGCAGTTCTTC. V gene TRBV2 combines with J gene TRBJ2-1; maybe TRBD2 (6 bases). Germline CDR1 reads SNHLY; CDR2 reads FYNNEI. Trimming took 3 bases from V and 3 from J, leaving 15 bases between them. The CDR3 has 16 residues.

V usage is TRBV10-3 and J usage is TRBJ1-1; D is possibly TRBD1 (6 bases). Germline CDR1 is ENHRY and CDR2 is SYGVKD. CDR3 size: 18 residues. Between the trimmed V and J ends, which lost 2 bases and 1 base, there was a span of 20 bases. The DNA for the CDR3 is TGTGCCATCAGTGAGGCGCCAGGGGATCGCGGTACGAACACTGAAGCTTTCTTT. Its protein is CAISEAPGDRGTNTEAFF.

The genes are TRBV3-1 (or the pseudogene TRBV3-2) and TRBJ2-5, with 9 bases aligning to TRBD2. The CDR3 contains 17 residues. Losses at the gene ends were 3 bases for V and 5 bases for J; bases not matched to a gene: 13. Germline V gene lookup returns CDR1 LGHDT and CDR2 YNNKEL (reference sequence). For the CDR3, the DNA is TGTGCCAGCAGCCACTACCCTCCGGGACTAGCAGGGGAGACCCAGTACTTC. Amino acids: CASSHYPPGLAGETQYF.

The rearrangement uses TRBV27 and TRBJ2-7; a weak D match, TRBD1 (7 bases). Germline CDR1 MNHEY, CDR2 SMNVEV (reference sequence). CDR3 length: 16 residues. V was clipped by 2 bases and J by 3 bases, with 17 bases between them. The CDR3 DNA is TGTGCCAGCAGTTTAGGGATGAGGCAGGGGGGCTACGAGCAGTACTTC. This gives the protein CASSLGMRQGGYEQYF.

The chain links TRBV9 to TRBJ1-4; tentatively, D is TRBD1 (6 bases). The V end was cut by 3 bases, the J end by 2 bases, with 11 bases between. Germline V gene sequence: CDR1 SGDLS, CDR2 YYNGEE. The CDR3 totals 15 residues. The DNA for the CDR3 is TGTGCCAGCAGCGCAACAGGGAAGACTAATGAAAAACTGTTTTTT. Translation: CASSATGKTNEKLFF.

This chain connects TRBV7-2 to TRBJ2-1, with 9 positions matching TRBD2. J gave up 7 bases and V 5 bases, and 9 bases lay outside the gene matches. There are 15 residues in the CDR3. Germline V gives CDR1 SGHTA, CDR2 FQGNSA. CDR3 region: CASSPGLAQWNEQFF. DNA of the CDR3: TGTGCCAGCAGCCCGGGACTAGCCCAGTGGAATGAGCAGTTCTTC.

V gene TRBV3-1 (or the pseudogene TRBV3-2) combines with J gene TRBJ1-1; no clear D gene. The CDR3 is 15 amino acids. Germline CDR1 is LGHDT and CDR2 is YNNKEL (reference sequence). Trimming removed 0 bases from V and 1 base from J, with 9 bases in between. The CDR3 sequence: CASSQDRRPNTEAFF. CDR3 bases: TGTGCCAGCAGCCAAGATAGGAGGCCGAACACTGAAGCTTTCTTT.

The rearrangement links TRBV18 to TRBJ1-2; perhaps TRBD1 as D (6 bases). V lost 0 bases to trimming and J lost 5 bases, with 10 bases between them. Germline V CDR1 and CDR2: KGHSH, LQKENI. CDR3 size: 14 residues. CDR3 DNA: TGTGCCAGCTCACCACCGGGGGCTAGTTATGGCTACACCTTC. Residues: CASSPPGASYGYTF.

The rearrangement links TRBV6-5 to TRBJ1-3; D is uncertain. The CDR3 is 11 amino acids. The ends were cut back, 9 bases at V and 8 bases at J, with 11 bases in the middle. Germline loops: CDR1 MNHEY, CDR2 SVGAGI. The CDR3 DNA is TGTGCCAGTCGGGTTTTGGACACCATATATTTT. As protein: CASRVLDTIYF.